The 20 T cell receptor beta chains below were found in one sample sequenced in a study of response to subunit inactivated influenza vaccine. TCRdb fed the RT-PCR reads into MiXCR, producing one record per CDR3 protein. This table holds 200,000 to 300,000 distinct CDR3 sequences, more than 9% found once. The sequencing here drew on non-naive T cells sorted from PBMCs, taken roughly 2 weeks before vaccination. These receptors were taken from a middle-aged man who received an inactivated influenza vaccine.

This clonotype was observed a few times. This chain joins TRBV6-1 and TRBJ2-1; 8 nucleotides align to TRBD2. V dropped 6 bases and J dropped 3; count of bases not matched to a gene: 10. This CDR3 contains 16 residues. Looked up from germline, CDR1 is MNHNS and CDR2 is SASEGT. This CDR3 reads CASRPGGGGIYNEQFF. DNA of the CDR3: TGTGCCAGCAGACCCGGGGGCGGGGGGATCTACAATGAGCAGTTCTTC.

The chain carries TRBV20-1 and TRBJ2-3; D is possibly TRBD1 or TRBD2 (5 bases each). Germline CDR1 DFQATT, CDR2 SNEGSKA (reference sequence). The CDR3 is 15 amino acids. V was pared by 3 bases and J by 2 bases, with 15 bases between. CDR3 residues: CSARRGPRLTDTQYF. The CDR3 DNA reads TGCAGTGCTAGGAGGGGACCCCGCCTCACAGATACGCAGTATTTT.

Only a few counts were recorded for this clonotype. The chain joins TRBV12-3 or TRBV12-4 to TRBJ2-5, with a tentative D call TRBD1 (5 bases). The CDR3 totals 14 residues. The germline V and J ends were trimmed by 4 bases and 2 bases, with 11 bases remaining between them. The CDR3 protein is CASSSIGHQETQYF. The CDR3 DNA reads TGTGCCAGCAGTTCCATCGGACATCAAGAGACCCAGTACTTC.

This clonotype was found many times. The CDR3 DNA reads TGTGCCAGCAGCGTAGGGTGGGAGGTCGGGGAGACCCAGTACTTC. Translating it yields CASSVGWEVGETQYF. The chain has TRBV9 and TRBJ2-5; tentative D call: TRBD2 (6 bases). The germline V gene has CDR1 SGDLS and CDR2 YYNGEE. With 0 bases removed from V and 5 bases from J, the gap between germline ends came to 14 bases. The CDR3 consists of 15 residues.

V and J are TRBV20-1 and TRBJ2-7; D assignment may be TRBD1 or TRBD2 (5 bases each). The CDR3 has 15 residues. Trimming took off 6 bases at V and 4 bases at J, with 22 bases between the two ends. The V gene's germline CDR1 is DFQATT and CDR2 SNEGSKA (reference sequence). CDR3 residues: CSAETAGRGSYEQYF. The CDR3 DNA is TGCAGTGCGGAGACAGCAGGGAGAGGCTCGTACGAGCAGTACTTC.

This clonotype was seen more than once but under ten times. The J gene is TRBJ1-5, the V gene TRBV20-1; maybe TRBD1 (5 bases). The CDR3 sequence is 12 residues long. The germline gives CDR1 DFQATT, CDR2 SNEGSKA (reference sequence). The V and J ends lost 5 bases and 5 bases respectively, with 10 bases between them. CDR3 residues: CSAGGIDQPQHF. CDR3 bases: TGCAGTGCTGGGGGGATCGATCAGCCCCAGCATTTT.

The V and J genes are TRBV20-1 and TRBJ1-1, with D unresolved. Germline V CDR1 and CDR2: DFQATT, SNEGSKA (reference sequence). The CDR3 is 8 amino acids. DNA of the CDR3: TGCAGCCCCCAATGGGGTTTCTTT. It codes for CSPQWGFF.

The chain combines TRBV3-1 with TRBJ1-1, with D unresolved. The V gene lost 4 bases and the J gene lost 0 bases, with 9 bases spanning the gap. The CDR3 is made up of 14 amino acids. The germline CDR1 and CDR2 sequences are LGHDT and YNNKEL (reference sequence). CDR3 DNA sequence: TGTGCCAGCAGCCCAGCATTAATGAACACTGAAGCTTTCTTT. It codes for CASSPALMNTEAFF.

This clonotype was observed a handful of times. This rearrangement joins TRBV2 to TRBJ2-7; D is undetermined. This CDR3 contains 11 residues. Deletions cut 3 bases from V and 2 bases from J, with 2 bases between. CDR1 and CDR2 from the germline V gene are SNHLY and FYNNEI. Here the CDR3 reads CASSEAYEQYF. The DNA of the CDR3 is TGTGCCAGCAGTGAGGCCTACGAGCAGTACTTC.

The table lists this clonotype with a few counts. This sequence joins TRBV11-2 and TRBJ2-1; weak D call: TRBD2 (6 bases). The CDR3 extends over 16 amino acids. Trimming removed 1 base at V and 6 bases at J, with 16 bases between. Per the germline V gene, CDR1 is SGHAT and CDR2 is FQNNGV. CDR3 sequence: CASSLGGVAILNEQFF. DNA of the CDR3: TGTGCCAGCAGCTTAGGGGGGGTAGCCATCCTCAATGAGCAGTTCTTC.

This clonotype has a handful of counts. The genes are TRBV5-1 and TRBJ1-1; 7 nucleotides line up with TRBD1. The germline gives CDR1 SGHRS, CDR2 YFSETQ. V was pared by 1 base and J by 1 base, with 1 base of the junction left unmatched. The length of the CDR3 is 14 residues. CDR3 amino acids: CASSLRDRNTEAFF. In DNA, the CDR3 is TGCGCCAGCAGCTTGAGGGACAGGAACACTGAAGCTTTCTTT. The full variable domain, rest sourced from reference TRBV5-1 and TRBJ1-1, is KAGVTQTPRYLIKTRGQQVTLSCSPISGHRSVSWYQQTPGQGLQFLFEYFSETQRNKGNFPGRFSGRQFSNSRSEMNVSTLELGDSALYLCASSLRDRNTEAFFGQGTRLTVV.

This clonotype was counted a few times. V usage is TRBV28 and J usage is TRBJ2-1, with D unresolved. Trimming removed 6 bases at V and 0 bases at J, with 6 bases between. The CDR3 covers 13 residues. CDR1 MDHEN and CDR2 SYDVKM come from the germline V gene. The CDR3 reads CASSESSYNEQFF. As DNA, the CDR3 is TGTGCCAGCAGCGAGAGCTCCTACAATGAGCAGTTCTTC.

V and J are TRBV12-3 or TRBV12-4 and TRBJ2-7, with D perhaps matching TRBD2 (5 bases). The length of the CDR3 is 14 residues. Trimming shortened V by 4 bases and J by 3 bases, and 13 bases separated the two germline ends. CDR3 coding DNA: TGTGCCAGCAGTTCAGGAGGCTGGCACTACGAGCAGTACTTC. Translating it yields CASSSGGWHYEQYF.

The chain links TRBV28 to TRBJ2-5; 7 bases line up with TRBD2. Germline V gene lookup returns CDR1 MDHEN and CDR2 SYDVKM. Trimming removed 4 bases from V and 2 bases from J; junction bases left unmatched: 10. This CDR3 spans 16 amino acids. CDR3 DNA sequence: TGTGCCAGCAGTTCACCGGGGGGAGGAGGACAAGAGACCCAGTACTTC. It encodes CASSSPGGGGQETQYF.

There are a few counts of this clonotype. The gene calls are TRBV5-1 and TRBJ2-7; D is uncertain. Germline CDR1 and CDR2: SGHRS and YFSETQ. The CDR3 contains 13 residues. V shed 1 base and J shed 2 bases, with 7 bases lying between them. This CDR3 reads CASSLTEAYEQYF. The CDR3 DNA reads as TGCGCCAGCAGCTTGACTGAAGCCTACGAGCAGTACTTC.

This clonotype was detected ten times or more. J is TRBJ1-6 and V is TRBV12-3 or TRBV12-4; weak D call: TRBD1 (5 bases). V lost 10 bases, J lost 12 bases, and 16 bases lay in between. The CDR3 totals 12 residues. For the CDR3, the DNA is TGTGCCACCGCAGGGAATTCGGGACCCCTCCACTTT. Its translation: CATAGNSGPLHF.

This sequence joins TRBV7-6 and TRBJ2-7, with 7 bases that match TRBD1. Trimming cost V 1 base and J 0 bases; bases outside gene matches: 3. CDR3 length: 15 residues. Germline CDR1 and CDR2: SGHVS and FNYEAQ. The DNA of the CDR3 is TGTGCCAGCAGCTTAGACAGGGGTCACTCCTACGAGCAGTACTTC. Residues: CASSLDRGHSYEQYF.

This clonotype has at least ten counts. The genes are TRBV6-1 and TRBJ2-1; D perhaps matches TRBD2 (6 bases). V dropped 1 base and J dropped 2 bases, with 9 bases sitting between them. CDR3 size: 15 residues. In germline, CDR1 is MNHNS, CDR2 SASEGT. The CDR3 reads CASSEGGAPYNEQFF. CDR3 DNA sequence: TGTGCCAGCAGTGAAGGCGGGGCCCCCTACAATGAGCAGTTCTTC.

The rearrangement links TRBV7-9 to TRBJ2-3; D call uncertain. The CDR3 has 16 amino acids. Trimming pared 4 bases from V and 1 base from J, leaving 15 bases between. Germline assignment: CDR1 SEHNR and CDR2 FQNEAQ (reference sequence). The CDR3 DNA is TGTGCCAGCAGCTCCCGGATCGATCTGGGCACAGATACGCAGTATTTT. Translating gives CASSSRIDLGTDTQYF.

The chain has TRBV6-1 and TRBJ2-1, with 8 bases matching TRBD1. This CDR3 spans 15 amino acids. Germline V lookup: CDR1 MNHNS, CDR2 SASEGT. Losses at the gene ends were 7 bases for V and 0 bases for J; bases not matched to a gene: 5. The CDR3 here is CASIRTGSSYNEQFF. The CDR3 DNA is TGTGCCAGCATAAGGACAGGGAGCTCCTACAATGAGCAGTTCTTC.